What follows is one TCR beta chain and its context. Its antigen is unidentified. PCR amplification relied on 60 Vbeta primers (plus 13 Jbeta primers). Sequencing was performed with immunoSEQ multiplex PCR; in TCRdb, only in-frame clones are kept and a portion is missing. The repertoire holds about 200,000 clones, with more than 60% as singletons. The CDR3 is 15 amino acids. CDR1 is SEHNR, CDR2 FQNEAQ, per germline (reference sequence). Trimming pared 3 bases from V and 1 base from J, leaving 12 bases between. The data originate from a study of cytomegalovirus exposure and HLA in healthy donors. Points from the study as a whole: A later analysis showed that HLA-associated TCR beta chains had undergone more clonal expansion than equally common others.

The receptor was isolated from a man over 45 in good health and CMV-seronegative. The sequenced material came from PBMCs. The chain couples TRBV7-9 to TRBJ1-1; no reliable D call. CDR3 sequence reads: CASSFIQVRNTEAFF. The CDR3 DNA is TGTGCCAGCAGCTTTATCCAGGTTCGGAACACTGAAGCTTTCTTT.